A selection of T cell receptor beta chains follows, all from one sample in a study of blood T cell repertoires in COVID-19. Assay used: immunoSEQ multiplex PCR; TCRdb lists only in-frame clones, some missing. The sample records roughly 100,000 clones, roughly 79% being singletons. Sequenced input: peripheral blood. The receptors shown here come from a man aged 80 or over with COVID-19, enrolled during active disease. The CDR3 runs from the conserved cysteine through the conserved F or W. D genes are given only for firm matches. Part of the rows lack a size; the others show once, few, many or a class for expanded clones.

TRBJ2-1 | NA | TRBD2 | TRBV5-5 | CASSLGLAGGQTNNEQFF | TGTGCCAGCAGCCTGGGACTAGCGGGGGGCCAAACCAACAATGAGCAGTTCTTC
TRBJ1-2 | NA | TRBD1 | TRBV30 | CAEIDRAQGYTF | TGTGCGGAGATCGACAGGGCCCAGGGCTACACCTTC
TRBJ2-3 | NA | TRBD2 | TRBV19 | CASSLAGYRTDTQYF | TGTGCCAGTAGTCTAGCGGGATACCGCACAGATACGCAGTATTTT
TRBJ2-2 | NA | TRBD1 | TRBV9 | CASSSDGTGGLNTGELFF | TGTGCCAGCAGCTCCGACGGGACAGGCGGCCTTAACACCGGGGAGCTGTTTTTT
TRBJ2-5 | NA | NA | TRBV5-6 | CASSLAPYSRETQYF | TGTGCCAGCAGCTTGGCGCCCTACTCCCGGGAGACCCAGTACTTC
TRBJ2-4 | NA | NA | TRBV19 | CASSVGDFAKNIQYF | TGTGCCAGTAGCGTAGGGGACTTCGCCAAAAACATTCAGTACTTC
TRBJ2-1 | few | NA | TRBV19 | CASSMHSEGAYNEQFF | TGTGCCAGTAGTATGCATTCGGAGGGGGCATACAATGAGCAGTTCTTC
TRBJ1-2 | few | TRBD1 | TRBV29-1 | CSVMRDRGYTF | TGCAGCGTTATGCGGGACAGAGGCTACACCTTC
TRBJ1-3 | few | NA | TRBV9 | CASSEGSDTIYF | TGTGCCAGCAGCGAGGGGTCGGACACCATATATTTT
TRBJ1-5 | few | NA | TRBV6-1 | CASSEDWEILRPQHF | TGTGCCAGCAGTGAGGATTGGGAGATCCTCCGGCCCCAGCATTTT
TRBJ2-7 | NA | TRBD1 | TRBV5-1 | CASSRTGTGVHEQYF | TGCGCCAGCAGCCGAACCGGGACAGGGGTCCACGAGCAGTACTTC
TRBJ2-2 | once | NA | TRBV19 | CASTTGIKVTGELFF | TGTGCCAGTACCACAGGGATCAAAGTAACCGGGGAGCTGTTTTTT
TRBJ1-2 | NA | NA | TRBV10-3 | CAISEYRDYGYTF | TGTGCCATCAGTGAGTACAGGGACTATGGCTACACCTTC
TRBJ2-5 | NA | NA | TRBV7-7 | CASSLDPGGQETQYF | TGTGCCAGCAGCTTAGACCCCGGCGGACAAGAGACCCAGTACTTC
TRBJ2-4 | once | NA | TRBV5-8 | CASSLPPGAINIQYF | TGTGCCAGCAGCCTACCACCGGGAGCCATAAACATTCAGTACTTC
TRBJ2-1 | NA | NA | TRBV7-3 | CASSPKPSQIIYNEQFF | TGTGCCAGCAGCCCAAAACCTAGCCAGATAATATACAATGAGCAGTTCTTC
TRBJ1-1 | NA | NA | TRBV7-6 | CASSLEGRRGEAFF | TGTGCCAGCAGCTTAGAAGGGCGCAGGGGTGAAGCTTTCTTT
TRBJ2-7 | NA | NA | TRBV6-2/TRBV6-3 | CASSYSTSGTPMHEQYF | TGTGCCAGCAGTTACTCGACCTCCGGGACACCGATGCACGAGCAGTACTTC
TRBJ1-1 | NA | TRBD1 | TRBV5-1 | CASSIRQGASEAFF | TGCGCCAGCAGCATAAGACAGGGAGCCTCTGAAGCTTTCTTT
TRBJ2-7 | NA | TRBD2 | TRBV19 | CASSITSGKEYEQYF | TGTGCCAGTAGTATCACTAGCGGAAAGGAGTACGAGCAGTACTTC
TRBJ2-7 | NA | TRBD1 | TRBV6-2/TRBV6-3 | CASSYLTGQGTRSYEQYF | TGTGCCAGCAGTTACCTAACGGGACAGGGGACGCGGTCCTACGAGCAGTACTTC
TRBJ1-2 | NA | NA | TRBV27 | CASSLSGGRGYTF | TGTGCCAGCAGTTTATCAGGAGGGCGCGGCTACACCTTC
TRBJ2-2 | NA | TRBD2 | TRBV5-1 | CASSLQSGGAVELFF | TGCGCCAGCAGCTTGCAAAGCGGGGGGGCCGTGGAGCTGTTTTTT
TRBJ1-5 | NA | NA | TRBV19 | CASSITLGQDQPQHF | TGTGCCAGTAGTATCACACTGGGGCAGGATCAGCCCCAGCATTTT
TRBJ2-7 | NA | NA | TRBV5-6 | CASSLGRGEQYF | TGTGCCAGCAGCTTGGGCAGGGGCGAGCAGTACTTC
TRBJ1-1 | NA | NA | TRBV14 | CASSQRRGWNTEAFF | TGTGCCAGCAGCCAACGAAGGGGGTGGAACACTGAAGCTTTCTTT
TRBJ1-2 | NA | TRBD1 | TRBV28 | CASRSGTANYGYTF | TGTGCCAGCAGATCCGGGACAGCAAACTATGGCTACACCTTC
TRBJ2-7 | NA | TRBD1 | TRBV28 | CASSQIGTANYEQYF | TGTGCCAGCAGTCAAATCGGGACAGCAAACTACGAGCAGTACTTC
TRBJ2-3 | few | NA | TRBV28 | CASTLPGTDTQYF | TGTGCCAGCACCCTCCCCGGCACAGATACGCAGTATTTT
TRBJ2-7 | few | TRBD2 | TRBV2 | CASTRGGSRYEQYF | TGTGCCAGCACTCGCGGCGGGAGTCGTTACGAGCAGTACTTC
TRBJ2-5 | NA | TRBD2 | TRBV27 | CASSSSGGEETQYF | TGTGCCAGCAGTTCGAGCGGGGGGGAAGAGACCCAGTACTTC
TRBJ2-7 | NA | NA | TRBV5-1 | CASSLIPGAYEQYF | TGCGCCAGCAGCTTAATCCCAGGGGCCTACGAGCAGTACTTC
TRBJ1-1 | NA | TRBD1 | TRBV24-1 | CAIRGQGKNTEAFF | TGTGCCATCCGGGGACAGGGGAAGAACACTGAAGCTTTCTTT
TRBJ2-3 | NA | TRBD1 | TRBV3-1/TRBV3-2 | CASRLRTGLTDTQYF | TGTGCCAGCAGGCTACGGACAGGTCTCACAGATACGCAGTATTTT
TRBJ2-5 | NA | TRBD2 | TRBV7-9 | CAIEAGGRETQYF | TGTGCCATTGAAGCGGGAGGGAGAGAGACCCAGTACTTC
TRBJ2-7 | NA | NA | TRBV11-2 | CASSLSVSDKQYF | TGTGCCAGCAGCTTATCGGTCTCGGACAAGCAGTACTTC
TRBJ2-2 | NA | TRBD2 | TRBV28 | CASSSIQRGNTGELFF | TGTGCCAGCAGTTCGATTCAGCGGGGGAACACCGGGGAGCTGTTTTTT
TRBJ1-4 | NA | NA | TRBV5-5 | CASSPQGLGEKLFF | TGTGCCAGCAGCCCTCAGGGGTTAGGTGAAAAACTGTTTTTT
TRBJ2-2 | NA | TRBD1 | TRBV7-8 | CASRRTGFNTGELFF | TGTGCCAGCAGGAGGACAGGATTTAACACCGGGGAGCTGTTTTTT
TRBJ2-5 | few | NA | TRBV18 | CASSPSRPVGTRARGTQETQYF | TGTGCCAGCTCACCATCCCGTCCAGTCGGGACTCGTGCCCGCGGTACCCAAGAGACCCAGTACTTC
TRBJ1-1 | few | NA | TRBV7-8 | CASSLGSRGGTEAFF | TGTGCCAGCAGCTTAGGTTCCAGGGGTGGCACTGAAGCTTTCTTT
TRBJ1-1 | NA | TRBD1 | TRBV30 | CAWMDRGYTEAFF | TGTGCCTGGATGGACAGGGGATACACTGAAGCTTTCTTT
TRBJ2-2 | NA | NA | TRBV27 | CAIGAGRTGELFF | TGTGCCATCGGGGCAGGGAGGACCGGGGAGCTGTTTTTT
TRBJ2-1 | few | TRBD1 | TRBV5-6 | CASSPGQGRYNEQFF | TGTGCCAGCAGCCCGGGACAGGGGCGATACAATGAGCAGTTCTTC
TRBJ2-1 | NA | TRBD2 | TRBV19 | CASSSQLRTSGSINEQFF | TGTGCCAGTAGTTCCCAACTCCGGACTAGCGGGAGTATCAATGAGCAGTTCTTC
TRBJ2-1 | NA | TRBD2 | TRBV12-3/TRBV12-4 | CASGTSGLGEQFF | TGTGCCAGCGGGACTAGCGGGCTCGGGGAGCAGTTCTTC
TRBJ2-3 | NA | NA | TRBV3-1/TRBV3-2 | CASSRNVRSGSTDTQYF | TGTGCCAGCAGCCGTAATGTGAGGAGCGGGAGCACAGATACGCAGTATTTT